The 14 T cell receptor beta chains given below trace back to one sample, sequenced in a study of identical twins. TCRdb redid the calling of the 5' RACE reads with MiXCR, one entry per CDR3 protein. The sample yields 350,000 to 500,000 distinct CDR3 sequences, about a fifth seen once. The sample was naive T cells sorted from blood. Every receptor here comes from a man between 50 and 59 years old in good health.

DNA for the CDR3: TGTGCCATCAGTGCCGGGACAGCTTATGGCTACACCTTC. It is translated as CAISAGTAYGYTF. This chain links TRBV10-3 with TRBJ1-2; the match to TRBD1 covers 7 bases. J gave up 5 bases and V 4 bases, and 4 bases lay outside the gene matches. This CDR3 contains 13 residues. Per the germline V gene, CDR1 is ENHRY and CDR2 is SYGVKD.

This clonotype has more than one count but fewer than ten. The chain has TRBV4-3 and TRBJ2-2; 9 positions agree with TRBD1. The CDR3 is 16 residues long. CDR1 is LGHNA, CDR2 YSLEER, per germline. Losses at the gene ends were 3 bases for V and 5 bases for J; bases not matched to a gene: 7. The CDR3 region is CASSQSDRGWTGELFF. The DNA for the CDR3 is TGCGCCAGCAGCCAGAGCGACAGGGGGTGGACCGGGGAGCTGTTTTTT.

The chain couples TRBV4-3 to TRBJ2-1, with D maybe TRBD2 (6 bases). CDR1 LGHNA and CDR2 YSLEER come from the germline V gene. Trimming took 3 bases from V and 8 from J, leaving 14 bases between them. This CDR3 comprises 14 residues. The DNA for the CDR3 is TGCGCCAGCAGCCATGAACGGGGAGGCGATGAGCAGTTCTTC. Translating it yields CASSHERGGDEQFF.

This clonotype was observed once. J is TRBJ1-1 and V is TRBV5-5; 8 bases fit TRBD1. V lost 3 bases, J lost 3 bases, and 13 bases stayed unmatched. The CDR3 runs to 17 residues. Germline loops: CDR1 SGHKS, CDR2 YYEKEE (reference sequence). CDR3 sequence: CASSSGQGTPSYTEAFF. The CDR3 coding sequence is TGTGCCAGCAGCTCAGGACAGGGAACCCCTTCGTACACTGAAGCTTTCTTT.

The V gene is TRBV19, the J gene TRBJ2-3; 12 bases are a match to TRBD2. Trimming cost V 7 bases and J 4 bases; bases outside gene matches: 6. The germline V gene has CDR1 LNHDA and CDR2 SQIVND (reference sequence). The CDR3 is 15 amino acids. CDR3 in DNA: TGTGCCAGTACAAGACTAGCGGGAGATGCAGATACGCAGTATTTT. Translating gives CASTRLAGDADTQYF.

The J gene is TRBJ2-7, the V gene TRBV4-3; a possible D gene is TRBD1 (6 bases). The CDR3 has 17 residues. Trimming took 1 base from V and 1 from J, leaving 17 bases between them. CDR1 and CDR2 from the germline V gene are LGHNA and YSLEER. The chain's CDR3 is CASSQVGYRARSYEQYF. The CDR3 DNA follows: TGCGCCAGCAGCCAAGTAGGTTACAGGGCTCGATCCTACGAGCAGTACTTC.

Many counts were recorded for this clonotype. V usage is TRBV5-6 and J usage is TRBJ1-1; D gene uncertain. The length of the CDR3 is 14 residues. Germline assignment: CDR1 SGHDT and CDR2 YYEEEE. V was clipped by 1 base and J by 5 bases, with 12 bases between them. The CDR3 sequence is CASSLNLTPTEAFF. Written as DNA, the CDR3 is TGTGCCAGCAGCTTGAATCTCACACCAACTGAAGCTTTCTTT.

J is TRBJ1-6 and V is TRBV28; D is undetermined. The CDR3 covers 19 residues. V lost 1 base and J 7 bases, leaving 23 bases between the germline ends. Germline V gives CDR1 MDHEN, CDR2 SYDVKM. The CDR3 coding sequence is TGTGCCAGCAGTTTATTCAACCCCCTCAGCCAGGCAATAAATTCACCCCTCCACTTT. Protein sequence: CASSLFNPLSQAINSPLHF.

This sequence joins TRBV7-2 and TRBJ2-2; a weak D match, TRBD2 (5 bases). Between the trimmed V and J ends, which lost 4 bases and 4 bases, there was a span of 10 bases. CDR1 is SGHTA and CDR2 is FQGNSA in the germline V gene. The CDR3 totals 14 residues. CDR3: CASSSGLVTGELFF. DNA of the CDR3: TGTGCCAGCAGCTCCGGACTGGTCACCGGGGAGCTGTTTTTT.

This clonotype appeared many times. The chain links TRBV29-1 to TRBJ2-1, with 13 bases that match TRBD2. The germline gives CDR1 SQVTM, CDR2 ANQGSEA. The CDR3 is 13 residues long. Losses at the gene ends were 4 bases for V and 9 bases for J; bases not matched to a gene: 3. CDR3 sequence: CSVGTSGRVEQFF. The DNA of the CDR3 is TGCAGCGTTGGGACTAGCGGGAGAGTTGAGCAGTTCTTC.

This clonotype was counted at least ten times. V and J are TRBV5-1 and TRBJ1-1; no firm D call. Looked up from germline, CDR1 is SGHRS and CDR2 is YFSETQ. This CDR3 is 13 amino acids long. The V end was cut by 4 bases, the J end by 2 bases, with 9 bases between. In DNA, the CDR3 is TGCGCCAGCAGCGTGCGCCTTAACACTGAAGCTTTCTTT. Protein sequence: CASSVRLNTEAFF.

The sample holds a few counts of this clonotype. The chain recombines TRBV29-1 with TRBJ1-1; 12 bases match TRBD1. Germline V gene sequence: CDR1 SQVTM, CDR2 ANQGSEA. J gave up 3 bases and V 6 bases, and 11 bases lay outside the gene matches. This CDR3 comprises 16 residues. For the CDR3, the DNA is TGCAGCGTCCGTCGGGGACAGGGGGCGGGGGACACTGAAGCTTTCTTT. Translation gives CSVRRGQGAGDTEAFF. Together with reference TRBV29-1 and TRBJ1-1, the CDR3 gives the full variable domain: SAVISQKPSRDICQRGTSLTIQCQVDSQVTMMFWYRQQPGQSLTLIATANQGSEATYESGFVIDKFPISRPNLTFSTLTVSNMSPEDSSIYLCSVRRGQGAGDTEAFFGQGTRLTVV.

This clonotype was observed at least ten times. CDR3 sequence: CASGLTGTEQFF. The CDR3 DNA reads TGTGCCAGCGGGCTGACCGGGACAGAGCAGTTCTTC. The chain links TRBV12-3 or TRBV12-4 to TRBJ2-1, with D maybe TRBD1 (6 bases). Trimming removed 8 bases at V and 10 bases at J, with 15 bases between. The CDR3 is 12 amino acids.

The chain joins TRBV28 to TRBJ2-7, with no clear D. CDR3 length: 13 residues. CDR1 is MDHEN and CDR2 is SYDVKM in the germline V gene. V lost 3 bases to trimming and J lost 4 bases, with 10 bases between them. CDR3 protein: CASSLVSGYEQYF. The CDR3 DNA sequence: TGTGCCAGCAGTTTGGTCTCCGGATACGAGCAGTACTTC.